One and the same sample provided the 21 T cell receptor beta chains below, sequenced in a study of human T cells and chemical hapten exposure. Library preparation tagged each individual cDNA molecule with a unique molecular identifier. TCRdb re-analysed the reads in MiXCR, keeping a single row per CDR3 protein. The sample records 95,000 to 150,000 distinct CDR3 sequences, over 7% being singletons. Before extraction, the whole blood was not fractionated, and total RNA was taken from it. Sample: whole blood. The receptors come from a human donor in good health. Some clones in this sample may be carry-over from other donors' samples.

The genes are TRBV5-5 and TRBJ1-5; TRBD1 is a possible D gene (5 bases). This CDR3 contains 17 residues. The ends were cut back, 5 bases at V and 3 bases at J, with 21 bases in the middle. Germline loops: CDR1 SGHKS, CDR2 YYEKEE (reference sequence). The CDR3 DNA sequence: TGTGCCAGCAGTTCCGGTCCAGGGAGAGGAAACAATCAGCCCCAGCATTTT. This gives the protein CASSSGPGRGNNQPQHF. The full variable domain, with the rest looked up from reference TRBV5-5 and TRBJ1-5, is DAGVTQSPTHLIKTRGQQVTLRCSPISGHKSVSWYQQVLGQGPQFIFQYYEKEERGRGNFPDRFSARQFPNYSSELNVNALLLGDSALYLCASSSGPGRGNNQPQHFGDGTRLSIL.

This clonotype has ten or more counts. The rearrangement joins TRBV2 to TRBJ2-1; no clear D. Germline-derived CDR1 and CDR2 are SNHLY and FYNNEI. This CDR3 contains 12 residues. V lost 6 bases and J lost 14, with 17 bases in between. The CDR3 here is CASSQDGNIKFF. The CDR3 DNA reads TGTGCCAGCAGCCAAGACGGAAATATCAAGTTCTTC. Together with reference TRBV2 and TRBJ2-1, the CDR3 gives the full variable domain: EPEVTQTPSHQVTQMGQEVILRCVPISNHLYFYWYRQILGQKVEFLVSFYNNEISEKSEIFDDQFSVERPDGSNFTLKIRSTKLEDSAMYFCASSQDGNIKFFGPGTRLTVL.

This clonotype showed up just a few times. This rearrangement joins TRBV7-2 to TRBJ2-3; a possible D gene is TRBD2 (5 bases). The CDR3 totals 14 residues. Trimming took 1 base from V and 6 from J, leaving 11 bases between them. Germline V gene lookup returns CDR1 SGHTA and CDR2 FQGNSA. The CDR3 region is CASSLGEGADTQYF. In DNA form, the CDR3 reads TGTGCCAGCAGCTTAGGAGAGGGCGCGGATACGCAGTATTTT.

V gene TRBV11-3 combines with J gene TRBJ2-1; D is uncertain. The CDR3 covers 14 residues. Germline values: CDR1 SGHNT, CDR2 YENEEA. V was pared by 4 bases and J by 10 bases, with 17 bases between. As DNA, the CDR3 is TGTGCCAGCAGCTCCAGCTGGGAAGGGCAGGAGCAGTTCTTC. Its protein is CASSSSWEGQEQFF.

There are a few counts of this clonotype. V usage is TRBV4-1 and J usage is TRBJ2-1, with a weak D call TRBD2 (5 bases). CDR3 length equals 13 residues. V was trimmed by 4 bases and J by 10 bases, leaving 14 bases between them. CDR1 and CDR2 (germline): MGHRA, YSYEKL. The CDR3 coding sequence is TGCGCCAGCAGCCCTACTAGTTTTGAAGAGCAGTTCTTC. Protein product: CASSPTSFEEQFF.

This chain uses TRBV6-5 with TRBJ2-1; 10 bases are a match to TRBD2. The CDR3 is made up of 16 amino acids. Germline trimming cut 2 bases from V and 2 bases from J; bases unmatched to any gene: 3. Germline CDR1 reads MNHEY; CDR2 reads SVGAGI. The CDR3: CASSYGTSGAYNEQFF. The CDR3 nucleotides read TGTGCCAGCAGTTACGGAACTAGCGGGGCCTACAATGAGCAGTTCTTC.

The V gene is TRBV12-3 or TRBV12-4, the J gene TRBJ2-1; the D gene is possibly TRBD1 (8 bases). V dropped 7 bases and J dropped 3 bases, with 16 bases sitting between them. This CDR3 contains 15 residues. The CDR3 is CASITGGGGYNEQFF. CDR3 coding DNA: TGTGCCAGCATTACAGGGGGAGGGGGCTACAATGAGCAGTTCTTC.

This clonotype was detected many times. This chain joins TRBV11-2 and TRBJ2-1; 13 bases align to TRBD2. Germline loops: CDR1 SGHAT, CDR2 FQNNGV. The V and J ends lost 1 base and 4 bases, in that order; junction bases with no gene match: 4. The CDR3 has 17 amino acids. Here the CDR3 reads CASSLGTSGSVYNEQFF. CDR3 coding DNA: TGTGCCAGCAGCTTAGGGACTAGCGGGAGCGTTTACAATGAGCAGTTCTTC.

This clonotype was seen many times. J is TRBJ2-1 and V is TRBV4-3, with 7 bases fitting TRBD2. Trimming took 4 bases from V and 2 from J; bases not matched to a gene: 8. In germline, CDR1 is LGHNA, CDR2 YSLEER. This CDR3 is 16 amino acids long. As DNA, the CDR3 is TGCGCCAGCAGCCCCTTAGCGGGTACGCCCTACAATGAGCAGTTCTTC. Its protein product is CASSPLAGTPYNEQFF.

V usage is TRBV11-2 and J usage is TRBJ2-7, with D possibly TRBD2 on 5 matching bases. CDR3 length equals 12 residues. CDR1 SGHAT and CDR2 FQNNGV come from the germline V gene. V was pared by 5 bases and J by 3 bases, with 8 bases between. CDR3 sequence (DNA): TGTGCCAGCAGCCCAGAGGGCTACGAGCAGTACTTC. Translating gives CASSPEGYEQYF.

The chain uses TRBV6-5 and TRBJ2-2; the D is unclear. Trimming left V 0 bases short and J 1 base short, with 15 bases between. The CDR3 is 18 amino acids. Looked up from germline, CDR1 is MNHEY and CDR2 is SVGAGI. CDR3 amino acids: CASSYSSSRDLNTGELFF. The CDR3 bases are TGTGCCAGCAGTTACTCGAGTTCCCGCGACCTGAACACCGGGGAGCTGTTTTTT.

To note about this clonotype: One base away lies a much larger clone, so this may be a sequencing read error. The gene calls are TRBV7-6 and TRBJ1-5; the D is unclear. CDR1 and CDR2 from the germline V gene are SGHVS and FNYEAQ. CDR3 length: 13 residues. The CDR3 here is CASSLYSNQPQRF. In nucleotides, the CDR3 is TGTGCCAGCAGCCTATATAGCAATCAGCCCCAGCGTTTT.

This clonotype has at least ten counts. The CDR3 coding sequence is TGTGCCAGCAGCCGAGGGGACACTGAAGCTTTCTTT. Translated, it gives CASSRGDTEAFF. This sequence joins TRBV7-9 and TRBJ1-1, with a tentative D call TRBD1 (5 bases). V gave up 5 bases and J gave up 3 bases, with 7 bases separating them. The CDR3 contains 12 residues. The germline gives CDR1 SEHNR, CDR2 FQNEAQ (reference sequence). The full variable domain, completed using reference TRBV7-9 and TRBJ1-1, is DTGVSQNPRHKITKRGQNVTFRCDPISEHNRLYWYRQTLGQGPEFLTYFQNEAQLEKSRLLSDRFSAERPKGSFSTLEIQRTEQGDSAMYLCASSRGDTEAFFGQGTRLTVV.

This clonotype was detected only a few times. The rearrangement joins TRBV7-6 to TRBJ1-2, with D uncertain. Germline CDR1 SGHVS, CDR2 FNYEAQ. V was clipped by 5 bases and J by 0 bases, with 22 bases between them. This CDR3 spans 18 amino acids. The CDR3 nucleotides are TGTGCCAGCAGCGCTACACTGGGGAGCAGAGATACTAACTATGGCTACACCTTC. This codes for CASSATLGSRDTNYGYTF.

This clonotype occurred once. The chain has TRBV7-9 and TRBJ1-5, with D unclear. This CDR3 contains 14 residues. Trimming shortened V by 2 bases and J by 1 base, and 6 bases separated the two germline ends. The V gene's germline CDR1 is SEHNR and CDR2 FQNEAQ (reference sequence). CDR3 nucleotide sequence: TGTGCCAGCAGCTTACCGGGAAGCAATCAGCCCCAGCATTTT. Translated: CASSLPGSNQPQHF.

This clonotype has ten or more counts. This chain joins TRBV7-2 and TRBJ1-5; a possible D gene is TRBD1 (5 bases). Germline CDR1 reads SGHTA; CDR2 reads FQGNSA. The CDR3 contains 15 residues. Trimming removed 5 bases at V and 4 bases at J, with 15 bases between. The CDR3 here is CASSPEGISNQPQHF. As DNA, the CDR3 is TGTGCCAGCAGCCCCGAGGGGATAAGTAATCAGCCCCAGCATTTT.

This clonotype was seen ten or more times. This chain uses TRBV29-1 with TRBJ2-7; the D gene is possibly TRBD1 (6 bases). Germline lookup yields CDR1 SQVTM and CDR2 ANQGSEA. The CDR3 contains 13 residues. The V gene lost 2 bases and the J gene lost 2 bases, with 10 bases spanning the gap. The DNA of the CDR3 is TGCAGCGTTGAAACAGGGAGCCCCTACGAGCAGTACTTC. It yields the protein CSVETGSPYEQYF.

Ten or more counts support this clonotype. The chain joins TRBV4-1 to TRBJ2-6; no clear D. The V end was cut by 1 base, the J end by 0 bases, with 4 bases between. The CDR3 runs to 15 residues. CDR1 and CDR2 (germline): MGHRA, YSYEKL. CDR3 amino acids: CASSQVASGANVLTF. CDR3 in DNA: TGCGCCAGCAGCCAAGTGGCCTCTGGGGCCAACGTCCTGACTTTC.

The sample holds a few counts of this clonotype. The rearrangement uses TRBV10-3 and TRBJ2-7; 8 nucleotides line up with TRBD1. CDR1 ENHRY and CDR2 SYGVKD come from the germline V gene. The J segment lost 6 bases and the V segment lost 3 bases, leaving 4 bases of the junction unmatched. The CDR3 totals 13 residues. The CDR3 DNA reads TGTGCCATCAGTGACCGGACAGGGCCCGAGCAGTACTTC. This codes for CAISDRTGPEQYF.

This clonotype was found many times. The junction departs from germline at one end; a sequencing error may be responsible. The genes are TRBV12-5 and TRBJ2-1; 11 nucleotides align to TRBD2. The CDR3 is 15 amino acids. Germline CDR1 LGHNT, CDR2 FRNRAP. The CDR3 DNA is TGTGCTAGTGGCTTGGTAGCGGGGGGGCTTAATGAGCAGTTCTTC. This translates into CASGLVAGGLNEQFF.

The chain uses TRBV12-3 or TRBV12-4 and TRBJ2-7; D may match TRBD1 or TRBD2 (6 bases each). This CDR3 region has 14 residues. Trimming took off 1 base at V and 2 bases at J, with 9 bases between the two ends. CDR3 in amino acids: CASSLGGAAYEQYF. The CDR3, as DNA: TGTGCCAGCAGTTTAGGGGGGGCAGCCTACGAGCAGTACTTC.